This T cell receptor beta chain was sequenced in a study of CD8 T cells in ankylosing spondylitis. Whole-study findings and limits: A motif of roughly 8 highly homologous TCR beta variants was seen as apparently characteristic of ankylosing spondylitis blood. Relatively scarce in peripheral blood, disease-linked clones were CD8+. Within matched ankylosing spondylitis synovial fluid, disease-linked clones were reportedly significantly enriched.

Quantitative 5'-RACE with molecular barcodes generated TCR beta libraries. TCRdb independently ran MiXCR on the 5' RACE reads; one entry per CDR3 protein. The data hold 39,000 or so distinct CDR3 sequences, with about 9.4% observed a single time. This clonotype was seen many times. As yet, its antigen is unknown. Specimen: blood, either unsorted or a sorted T cell fraction (not recorded which). This sequence originates from a male donor with ankylosing spondylitis or in good health (not recorded which).

CDR3 DNA sequence: TGTGCCAGCAGCCAGGGGAATGAGCAGTTCTTC. It yields the protein CASSQGNEQFF. The genes are TRBV7-9 and TRBJ2-1; D is perhaps TRBD1 (6 bases). Looked up from germline, CDR1 is SEHNR and CDR2 is FQNEAQ (reference sequence). Trimming shortened V by 5 bases and J by 7 bases, and 6 bases separated the two germline ends. CDR3 size: 11 residues.